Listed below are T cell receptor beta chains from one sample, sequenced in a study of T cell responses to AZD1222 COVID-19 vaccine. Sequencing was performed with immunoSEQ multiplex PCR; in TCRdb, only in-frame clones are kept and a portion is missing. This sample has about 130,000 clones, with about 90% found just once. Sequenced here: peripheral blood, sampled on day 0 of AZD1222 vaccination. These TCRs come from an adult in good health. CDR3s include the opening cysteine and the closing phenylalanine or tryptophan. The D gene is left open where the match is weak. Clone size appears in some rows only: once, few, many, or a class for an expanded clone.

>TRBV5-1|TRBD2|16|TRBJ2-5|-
TGCGCCAGCAGCTTTAGGCTAGCGGGGGGGCAAGAGACCCAGTACTTC
CASSFRLAGGQETQYF
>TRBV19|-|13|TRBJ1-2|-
TGTGCCAGTAGGATGGGGGTTGACTATGGCTACACCTTC
CASRMGVDYGYTF
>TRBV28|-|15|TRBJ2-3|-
TGTGCCAGCAGTTTCGGGGCTGACCACACAGATACGCAGTATTTT
CASSFGADHTDTQYF
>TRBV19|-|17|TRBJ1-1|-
TGTGCCAGTAGGGACCGGGATTTGGTGGGCAAGGGCACTGAAGCTTTCTTT
CASRDRDLVGKGTEAFF
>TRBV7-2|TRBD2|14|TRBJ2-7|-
TGTGCCAGCAGCCCCGCGGGACTAGCATACGAGCAGTACTTC
CASSPAGLAYEQYF
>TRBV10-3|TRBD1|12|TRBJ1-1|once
TGTGCCACCTATCCGGGACAGGGGTCGGCTTTCTTT
CATYPGQGSAFF
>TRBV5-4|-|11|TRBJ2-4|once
TGTGCCAGCAGCTTAAAAAACATTCAGTACTTC
CASSLKNIQYF
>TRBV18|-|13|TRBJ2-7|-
TGTGCCAGCTCACCAGAAATCTTTCGCGAGCAGTACTTC
CASSPEIFREQYF
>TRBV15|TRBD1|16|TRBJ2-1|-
TGTGCCACCAGCACCCCACGGGACAGGGCCTACAATGAGCAGTTCTTC
CATSTPRDRAYNEQFF
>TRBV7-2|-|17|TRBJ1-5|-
TGTGCCAGCAGCTTAGGGGGCGCAGGGGCATTGGGGCAGCCCCAGCATTTT
CASSLGGAGALGQPQHF
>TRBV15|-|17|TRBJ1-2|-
TGTGCCACCAGCAGAGAATATTTAGATCAGGGTAACTATGGCTACACCTTC
CATSREYLDQGNYGYTF
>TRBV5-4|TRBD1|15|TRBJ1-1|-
TGTGCCAGCAGCCTCGGACAGGGGCGGAACACTGAAGCTTTCTTT
CASSLGQGRNTEAFF
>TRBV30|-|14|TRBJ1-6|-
TGTGCCTGGGGCCTAGGCTCCTATAATTCACCCCTCCACTTT
CAWGLGSYNSPLHF
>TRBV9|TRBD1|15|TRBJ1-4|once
TGTGCCAGCAGCGGACAGGGGGCCGGTAATGAAAAACTGTTTTTT
CASSGQGAGNEKLFF
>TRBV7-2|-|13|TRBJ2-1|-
TGTGCCAGCAGCCCGTGGGGAGGCGATGAGCAGTTCTTC
CASSPWGGDEQFF
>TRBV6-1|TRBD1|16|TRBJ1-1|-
TGTGCCAGCAGTGCTGCACAGGGGGCGCAGGACACTGAAGCTTTCTTT
CASSAAQGAQDTEAFF
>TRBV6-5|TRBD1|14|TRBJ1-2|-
TGTGCCAGCAGTTACTCCAGGGGGCATGGAGGCTACACCTTC
CASSYSRGHGGYTF
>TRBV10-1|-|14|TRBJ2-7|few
TGCGCCAGCAGTGAGTCTGGACTGGACTACGAGCAGTACTTC
CASSESGLDYEQYF
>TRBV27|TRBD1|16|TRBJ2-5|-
TGTGCCAGCAGTTCTCCAGGGACAGGGGGGGAAGAGACCCAGTACTTC
CASSSPGTGGEETQYF
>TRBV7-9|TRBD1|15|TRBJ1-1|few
TGTGCCAGCAGCAAAAGGACAGGGTTGAACACTGAAGCTTTCTTT
CASSKRTGLNTEAFF
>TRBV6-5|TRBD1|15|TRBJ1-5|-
TGTGCCAGCGGTAGAGGGACAGGTGGGGATCAGCCCCAGCATTTT
CASGRGTGGDQPQHF
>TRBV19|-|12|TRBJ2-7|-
TGTGCCAGTAGTATTTGGGGCTACGAGCAGTACTTC
CASSIWGYEQYF
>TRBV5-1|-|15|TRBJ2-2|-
TGCGCCAGCAGCTTAGGAGGGACGGGCACCGGGGAGCTGTTTTTT
CASSLGGTGTGELFF
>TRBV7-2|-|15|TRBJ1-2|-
TGTGCCAGCAGCTTAGCAGGGGGGACACTCTATGGCTACACCTTC
CASSLAGGTLYGYTF
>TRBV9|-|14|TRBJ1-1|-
TGTGCCAGCAGCGCCAGATCGGGGACCACTGAAGCTTTCTTT
CASSARSGTTEAFF
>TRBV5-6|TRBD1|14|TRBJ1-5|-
TGTGCCAGCAGCCACGGGACAGTCAATCAGCCCCAGCATTTT
CASSHGTVNQPQHF
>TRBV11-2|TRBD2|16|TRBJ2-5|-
TGTGCCAGCAGCTTGGGGACGCGGGGGGGCAGTGAGACCCAGTACTTC
CASSLGTRGGSETQYF
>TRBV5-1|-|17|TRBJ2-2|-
TGCGCCAGCAGCTTGTCCGGGTTAGGAGTAAACACCGGGGAGCTGTTTTTT
CASSLSGLGVNTGELFF
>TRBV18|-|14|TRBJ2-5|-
TGTGCCAGCTCACCAGGGTCGAACCGAGAGACCCAGTACTTC
CASSPGSNRETQYF
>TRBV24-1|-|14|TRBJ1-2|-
TGTGCCACCAGTGATAGGGGACCGCACTATGGCTACACCTTC
CATSDRGPHYGYTF
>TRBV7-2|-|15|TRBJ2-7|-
TGTGCCAGCAGCTTAGCACCTGACAGTACCTACGAGCAGTACTTC
CASSLAPDSTYEQYF
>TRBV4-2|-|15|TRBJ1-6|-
TGTGCCAGCAGCCAAGCGGTGGTCTATAATTCACCCCTCCACTTT
CASSQAVVYNSPLHF
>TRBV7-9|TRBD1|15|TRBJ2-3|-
TGTGCCAGCAGCGCACAGGGGGCGGTTGCAGATACGCAGTATTTT
CASSAQGAVADTQYF
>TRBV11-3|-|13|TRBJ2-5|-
TGTGCCAGCAGCCGGGCGTCGAAAGAGACCCAGTACTTC
CASSRASKETQYF
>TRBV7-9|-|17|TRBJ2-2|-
TGTGCCAGCAGCGCTCCTAGCGCGCCCGCGAACACCGGGGAGCTGTTTTTT
CASSAPSAPANTGELFF
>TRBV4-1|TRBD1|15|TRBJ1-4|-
TGCGCCAGCAGCTCCCCGGGACAGGCGGGCGAAAAACTGTTTTTT
CASSSPGQAGEKLFF
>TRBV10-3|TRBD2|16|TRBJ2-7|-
TGTGCCATCAGTGGGAACCTAGCGGGGGCCGCCTACGAGCAGTACTTC
CAISGNLAGAAYEQYF